These T cell receptor beta chains were read from a single sample in a study of blood T cell repertoires in COVID-19. The table came from immunoSEQ multiplex PCR; TCRdb's copy has only in-frame clones and leaves some out. In the table there are about 490,000 clones, 75% to 90% of which are singletons. Sample: peripheral blood. These receptor sequences come from a human donor in a cohort sampled during active COVID-19. Both conserved end residues are part of each CDR3. The D gene is left open where the match is weak. A clone size is listed for some rows: how often the clone was seen (once, few, many), or a class if it is expanded.

>NA|TRBV6-2/TRBV6-3|NA|TRBJ2-7
CASSRGTLSSYEQYF
TGTGCCAGCAGTCGTGGGACACTTAGCTCCTACGAGCAGTACTTC
>NA|TRBV12-3/TRBV12-4|NA|TRBJ1-1
CASRRIMNTEAFF
TGTGCCAGCAGGAGGATTATGAACACTGAAGCTTTCTTT
>TRBD1|TRBV28|NA|TRBJ1-2
CASSFPQGAYGYTF
TGTGCCAGCAGTTTCCCGCAGGGGGCCTATGGCTACACCTTC
>NA|TRBV7-2|NA|TRBJ1-1
CASSTYRGQNTEAFF
TGTGCCAGCAGCACGTATAGAGGACAGAACACTGAAGCTTTCTTT
>NA|TRBV7-2|NA|TRBJ2-3
CASSPVWAATDTQYF
TGTGCCAGCAGTCCGGTCTGGGCCGCCACAGATACGCAGTATTTT
>NA|TRBV6-2/TRBV6-3|NA|TRBJ1-1
CASSYGTNTEAFF
TGTGCCAGCAGTTACGGCACGAACACTGAAGCTTTCTTT
>TRBD1|TRBV5-1|NA|TRBJ1-1
CASSAQGTVEAFF
TGCGCCAGCAGCGCTCAGGGGACAGTTGAAGCTTTCTTT
>TRBD1|TRBV2|NA|TRBJ1-3
CASSENRGLLDSGNTIYF
TGTGCCAGCAGTGAGAACAGGGGGCTGCTCGACTCTGGAAACACCATATATTTT
>NA|TRBV7-2|NA|TRBJ1-1
CASSRRGLQAFF
TGTGCCAGCAGCCGTAGGGGTTTACAAGCTTTCTTT
>TRBD2|TRBV7-9|NA|TRBJ2-7
CASSPTSGRNEQYF
TGTGCCAGCAGCCCGACTAGCGGGAGAAACGAGCAGTACTTC
>NA|TRBV5-4|NA|TRBJ2-2
CASSLAAATPGELFF
TGTGCCAGCAGCTTGGCCGCGGCTACCCCCGGGGAGCTGTTTTTT
>TRBD1|TRBV7-8|NA|TRBJ1-2
CASSLQTGGLNYGYTF
TGTGCCAGCAGCTTGCAAACAGGGGGCCTCAACTATGGCTACACCTTC
>TRBD2|TRBV7-3|NA|TRBJ2-7
CASSRLAGGNYEQYF
TGTGCCAGCAGCCGGCTAGCGGGAGGCAACTACGAGCAGTACTTC
>TRBD1|TRBV6-4|once|TRBJ2-2
CASSGQGDTGELFF
TGTGCCAGCAGTGGACAGGGTGACACCGGGGAGCTGTTTTTT
>TRBD1|TRBV28|NA|TRBJ1-4
CASSSGTAREKLFF
TGTGCCAGCAGTTCAGGGACAGCAAGAGAAAAACTGTTTTTT
>TRBD2|TRBV2|NA|TRBJ2-7
CASSLLAGNSYEQYF
TGTGCCAGCAGCCTGCTAGCGGGCAATTCCTACGAGCAGTACTTC
>TRBD1|TRBV5-6|few|TRBJ1-6
CASSLVSTGGHSPLHF
TGTGCCAGCAGCTTGGTATCGACAGGGGGCCATTCACCCCTCCACTTT
>NA|TRBV28|NA|TRBJ2-5
CASSIGSHGGQYF
TGTGCCAGCAGCATTGGGTCCCACGGCGGCCAGTACTTC
>NA|TRBV28|NA|TRBJ2-6
CASSLGSSGANVLTF
TGTGCCAGCAGTTTGGGCAGCTCTGGGGCCAACGTCCTGACTTTC
>NA|TRBV6-5|once|TRBJ1-4
CASSQGVFETILFF
TGTGCCAGCAGCCAAGGGGTTTTCGAGACCATACTGTTTTTT
>TRBD1|TRBV7-2|NA|TRBJ2-5
CASSSWTGGTQETQYF
TGTGCCAGCAGCTCTTGGACAGGGGGGACCCAAGAGACCCAGTACTTC
>NA|TRBV20-1|many|TRBJ1-5
CSASVGLYQPQHF
TGCAGTGCTAGTGTGGGGCTCTATCAGCCCCAGCATTTT
>NA|TRBV18|NA|TRBJ2-1
CASYQTLINEQFF
TGTGCCAGCTACCAGACTCTCATCAATGAGCAGTTCTTC
>NA|TRBV19|NA|TRBJ1-4
CASSRRTDSNEKLFF
TGTGCCAGTAGTCGGCGGACAGACTCTAATGAAAAACTGTTTTTT
>TRBD2|TRBV18|NA|TRBJ2-7
CASSLTLAGGPDEQYF
TGTGCCAGCTCACTAACACTAGCGGGAGGTCCCGACGAGCAGTACTTC
>NA|TRBV7-9|NA|TRBJ1-2
CASSFEGHLNYGYTF
TGTGCCAGCAGCTTTGAGGGACATCTCAACTATGGCTACACCTTC
>NA|TRBV7-2|NA|TRBJ2-3
CASSFPAGSGSSTDTQYF
TGTGCCAGCAGCTTCCCAGCAGGCAGCGGATCTAGCACAGATACGCAGTATTTT
>NA|TRBV6-5|NA|TRBJ1-4
CASSIRGATNEKLFF
TGTGCCAGCAGTATCAGGGGAGCGACTAATGAAAAACTGTTTTTT
>TRBD2|TRBV5-1|few|TRBJ2-3
CASSWGLATYGTTDTQYF
TGCGCCAGCAGCTGGGGACTAGCGACTTATGGGACCACAGATACGCAGTATTTT
>NA|TRBV28|NA|TRBJ2-7
CASSPGTTYEQYF
TGTGCCAGCAGCCCCGGGACAACCTACGAGCAATACTTC
>TRBD1|TRBV5-1|many|TRBJ2-7
CASHEFRDRPYEQYF
TGCGCCAGCCACGAATTTAGGGACAGACCCTACGAGCAGTACTTC
>NA|TRBV5-6|NA|TRBJ2-3
CASSLGSSGTDTQYF
TGTGCCAGCAGCCTGGGGTCGAGCGGCACAGATACGCAGTATTTT
>NA|TRBV28|NA|TRBJ2-7
CASSMTREYEQYF
TGTGCCAGCAGTATGACTAGGGAGTACGAGCAGTACTTC
>TRBD2|TRBV11-2|NA|TRBJ2-5
CASSSTSGRSETQYF
TGTGCCAGCAGTTCGACTAGCGGGAGGTCTGAGACCCAGTACTTC
>TRBD1|TRBV2|NA|TRBJ2-7
CASHRDRDYEQYF
TGTGCCAGCCACCGGGACAGAGACTACGAGCAGTACTTC
>TRBD1|TRBV10-2|once|TRBJ1-1
CASSQNRGVMNTEAFF
TGCGCCAGCAGTCAAAACAGGGGGGTTATGAACACTGAAGCTTTCTTT
>TRBD1|TRBV10-3|NA|TRBJ2-7
CALMGQGGSGEQYF
TGTGCCTTGATGGGACAGGGGGGATCGGGGGAGCAGTACTTC
>NA|TRBV19|NA|TRBJ1-1
CASSISGVRGNTEAFF
TGTGCCAGTAGTATTTCGGGAGTCCGGGGGAACACTGAAGCTTTCTTT
>NA|TRBV4-1|once|TRBJ2-7
CASSQERSPVYEQYF
TGCGCCAGCAGCCAAGAGAGATCCCCCGTCTACGAGCAGTACTTC
>NA|TRBV6-5|NA|TRBJ2-7
CASGGFGSSYEQYF
TGTGCCAGCGGCGGGTTCGGAAGCTCCTACGAGCAGTACTTC
>TRBD2|TRBV12-3/TRBV12-4|NA|TRBJ2-1
CASSSGSFDEQFF
TGTGCCAGCAGCAGCGGGAGTTTCGATGAGCAGTTCTTC
>TRBD1|TRBV28|NA|TRBJ1-1
CASSLWGQMNTEAFF
TGTGCCAGCAGTTTATGGGGACAGATGAACACTGAAGCTTTCTTT
>NA|TRBV2|NA|TRBJ1-2
CASSDPRGDGYTF
TGTGCCAGCAGTGACCCCAGGGGAGATGGCTACACCTTC
>NA|TRBV6-5|NA|TRBJ2-7
CASSYWGMDFTYEQYF
TGTGCCAGCAGTTACTGGGGTATGGACTTTACCTACGAGCAGTACTTC
>NA|TRBV7-9|NA|TRBJ1-1
CASSLGIRVTEAFF
TGTGCCAGCAGCTTAGGCATCAGGGTCACTGAAGCTTTCTTT
>NA|TRBV29-1|NA|TRBJ2-2
CSVERQGDLFF
TGCAGCGTTGAGAGGCAGGGCGATCTGTTTTTT